This TCR beta chain was captured by sequencing in a study of CD8 T cells in Susac syndrome. The authors sequenced TCR beta from blood CD8+ and CD4+ T cells. Random hexamers were used to reverse transcribe 0.5 to 1 ug of RNA. Across 54 Vbeta and 13 Jbeta, TCR beta CDR3 was amplified with immunoSEQ multiplex PCR. TCRdb re-derived calls from the immunoSEQ multiplex PCR reads in MiXCR, one entry per CDR3 protein. The data hold 250,000 to 300,000 distinct CDR3 sequences, with more than 75% observed a single time. J lost 1 base, V lost 2 bases, and 4 bases had no gene match. Per the germline V gene, CDR1 is SGHVS and CDR2 is FNYEAQ. The CDR3 is 16 residues long. Overall study results and limits: That the number of individuals in its TCR sequencing and HLA analysis was relatively small was acknowledged by the study.

Turning to this clonotype: Its antigen is currently unknown.

This chain joins TRBV7-6 and TRBJ2-3; TRBD2 matches at 9 bases. The sequencing input was CD8+ T cells from PBMCs. This clonotype was obtained from a human donor with multiple sclerosis. DNA for the CDR3: TGTGCCAGCAGCTTACGGAGCGGGAGGCGCACAGATACGCAGTATTTT. Its translation is CASSLRSGRRTDTQYF.